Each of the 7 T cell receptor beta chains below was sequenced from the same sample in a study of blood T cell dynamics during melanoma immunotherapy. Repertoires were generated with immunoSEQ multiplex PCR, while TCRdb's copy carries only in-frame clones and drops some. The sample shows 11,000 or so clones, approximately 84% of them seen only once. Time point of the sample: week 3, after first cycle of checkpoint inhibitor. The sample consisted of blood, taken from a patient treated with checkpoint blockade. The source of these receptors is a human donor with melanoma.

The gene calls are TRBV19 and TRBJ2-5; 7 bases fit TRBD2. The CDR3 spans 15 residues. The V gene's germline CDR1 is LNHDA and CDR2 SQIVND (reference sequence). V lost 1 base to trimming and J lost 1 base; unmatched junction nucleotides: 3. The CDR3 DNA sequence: TGTGCCAGTAGTATAGGGGGGGGGACCCAAGAGACCCAGTACTTC. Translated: CASSIGGGTQETQYF.

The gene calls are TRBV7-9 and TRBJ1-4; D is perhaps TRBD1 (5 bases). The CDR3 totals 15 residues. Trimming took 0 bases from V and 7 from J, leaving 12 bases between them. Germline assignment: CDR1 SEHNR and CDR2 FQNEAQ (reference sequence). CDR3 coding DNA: TGTGCCAGCAGCTTAGCGTTCGGGGGTGGTGAAAAACTGTTTTTT. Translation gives CASSLAFGGGEKLFF.

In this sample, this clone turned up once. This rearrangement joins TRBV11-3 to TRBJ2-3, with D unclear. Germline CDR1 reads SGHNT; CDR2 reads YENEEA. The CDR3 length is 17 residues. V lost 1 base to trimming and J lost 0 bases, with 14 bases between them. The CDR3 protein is CASSLGFLGASTDTQYF. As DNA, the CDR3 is TGTGCCAGCAGCTTAGGTTTCCTGGGTGCTAGCACAGATACGCAGTATTTT.

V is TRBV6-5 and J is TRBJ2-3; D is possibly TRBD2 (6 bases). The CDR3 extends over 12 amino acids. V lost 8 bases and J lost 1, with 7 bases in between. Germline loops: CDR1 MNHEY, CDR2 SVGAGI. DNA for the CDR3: TGTGCCAGCTGGGGGGGCACAGATACGCAGTATTTT. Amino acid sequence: CASWGGTDTQYF.

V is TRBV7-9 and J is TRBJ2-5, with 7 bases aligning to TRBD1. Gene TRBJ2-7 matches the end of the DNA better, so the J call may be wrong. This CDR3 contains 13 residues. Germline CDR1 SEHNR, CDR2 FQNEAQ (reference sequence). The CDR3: CASSKTGPGEQYF. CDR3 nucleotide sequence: TGTGCCAGCAGCAAGACAGGGCCTGGCGAGCAGTACTTC.

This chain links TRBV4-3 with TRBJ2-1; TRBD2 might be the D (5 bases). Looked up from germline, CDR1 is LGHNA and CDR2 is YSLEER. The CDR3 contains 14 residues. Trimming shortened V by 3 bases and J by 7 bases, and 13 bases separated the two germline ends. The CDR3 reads CASSQGWTLNEQFF. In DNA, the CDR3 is TGCGCCAGCAGCCAGGGGTGGACTCTTAATGAGCAGTTCTTC.

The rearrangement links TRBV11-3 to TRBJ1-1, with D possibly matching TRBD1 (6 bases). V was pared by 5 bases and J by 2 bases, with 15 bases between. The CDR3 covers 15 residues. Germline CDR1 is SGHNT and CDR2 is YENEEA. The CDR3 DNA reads TGTGCCAGCAGCGCCCGGGACATTTTTAACACTGAAGCTTTCTTT. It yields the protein CASSARDIFNTEAFF.